This TCR beta chain was sequenced during a study of T cell responses to AZD1222 COVID-19 vaccine. TCRdb's table, derived via immunoSEQ multiplex PCR, lists solely in-frame clones and lacks some. The repertoire includes fewer than 150,000 clones, about nine tenths of them detected once, and approximately 7.5% sits in the top ten. Between the trimmed V and J ends, which lost 5 bases and 4 bases, there was a span of 12 bases. Germline V lookup: CDR1 ENHRY, CDR2 SYGVKD. The CDR3 is made up of 14 amino acids. This receptor was obtained from an adult in good health. The chain has TRBV10-3 and TRBJ1-5; D is possibly TRBD1 (5 bases). This specimen was peripheral blood, taken on day 0 of AZD1222 vaccination. Written as DNA, the CDR3 is TGTGCCATCAGTCCTCAGGGATCGAATCAGCCCCAGCATTTT. Its translation: CAISPQGSNQPQHF.